This T cell receptor beta chain comes out of a study of regulatory T cells in long-lasting Graves disease. Study summary: By definition, persistent Graves' disease involved antithyroid drugs for over 5 years alongside positive TSH receptor antibodies.

Time point: persistent/refractory GD, antithyroid drugs over 5 years with positive TRAb. Extracted RNA from PBMCs served as the source of the TCR library. CDR3 length: 14 residues. The germline CDR1 and CDR2 sequences are MDHEN and SYDVKM. Trimming stripped 4 bases from V and 5 bases from J, with 12 bases between. CDR3 regions were amplified by Arm-PCR using iRepertoire HTBI primers to build TCR beta libraries. Using its own MiXCR run on the multiplex PCR reads, TCRdb lists one record per CDR3 protein. The table lists more than 350,000 distinct CDR3 sequences, roughly a fifth of them singletons. This chain joins TRBV28 and TRBJ2-1; maybe TRBD1 (6 bases). The receptor was isolated from a female donor with Graves disease. Sequences were derived from peripheral blood mononuclear cells (PBMCs), sampled when the disease was refractory, from a patient treated with antithyroid drugs. The chain's CDR3 is CASSSSDRDNEQFF. The CDR3 nucleotides read TGTGCCAGCAGTTCCTCGGACAGAGACAATGAGCAGTTCTTC.